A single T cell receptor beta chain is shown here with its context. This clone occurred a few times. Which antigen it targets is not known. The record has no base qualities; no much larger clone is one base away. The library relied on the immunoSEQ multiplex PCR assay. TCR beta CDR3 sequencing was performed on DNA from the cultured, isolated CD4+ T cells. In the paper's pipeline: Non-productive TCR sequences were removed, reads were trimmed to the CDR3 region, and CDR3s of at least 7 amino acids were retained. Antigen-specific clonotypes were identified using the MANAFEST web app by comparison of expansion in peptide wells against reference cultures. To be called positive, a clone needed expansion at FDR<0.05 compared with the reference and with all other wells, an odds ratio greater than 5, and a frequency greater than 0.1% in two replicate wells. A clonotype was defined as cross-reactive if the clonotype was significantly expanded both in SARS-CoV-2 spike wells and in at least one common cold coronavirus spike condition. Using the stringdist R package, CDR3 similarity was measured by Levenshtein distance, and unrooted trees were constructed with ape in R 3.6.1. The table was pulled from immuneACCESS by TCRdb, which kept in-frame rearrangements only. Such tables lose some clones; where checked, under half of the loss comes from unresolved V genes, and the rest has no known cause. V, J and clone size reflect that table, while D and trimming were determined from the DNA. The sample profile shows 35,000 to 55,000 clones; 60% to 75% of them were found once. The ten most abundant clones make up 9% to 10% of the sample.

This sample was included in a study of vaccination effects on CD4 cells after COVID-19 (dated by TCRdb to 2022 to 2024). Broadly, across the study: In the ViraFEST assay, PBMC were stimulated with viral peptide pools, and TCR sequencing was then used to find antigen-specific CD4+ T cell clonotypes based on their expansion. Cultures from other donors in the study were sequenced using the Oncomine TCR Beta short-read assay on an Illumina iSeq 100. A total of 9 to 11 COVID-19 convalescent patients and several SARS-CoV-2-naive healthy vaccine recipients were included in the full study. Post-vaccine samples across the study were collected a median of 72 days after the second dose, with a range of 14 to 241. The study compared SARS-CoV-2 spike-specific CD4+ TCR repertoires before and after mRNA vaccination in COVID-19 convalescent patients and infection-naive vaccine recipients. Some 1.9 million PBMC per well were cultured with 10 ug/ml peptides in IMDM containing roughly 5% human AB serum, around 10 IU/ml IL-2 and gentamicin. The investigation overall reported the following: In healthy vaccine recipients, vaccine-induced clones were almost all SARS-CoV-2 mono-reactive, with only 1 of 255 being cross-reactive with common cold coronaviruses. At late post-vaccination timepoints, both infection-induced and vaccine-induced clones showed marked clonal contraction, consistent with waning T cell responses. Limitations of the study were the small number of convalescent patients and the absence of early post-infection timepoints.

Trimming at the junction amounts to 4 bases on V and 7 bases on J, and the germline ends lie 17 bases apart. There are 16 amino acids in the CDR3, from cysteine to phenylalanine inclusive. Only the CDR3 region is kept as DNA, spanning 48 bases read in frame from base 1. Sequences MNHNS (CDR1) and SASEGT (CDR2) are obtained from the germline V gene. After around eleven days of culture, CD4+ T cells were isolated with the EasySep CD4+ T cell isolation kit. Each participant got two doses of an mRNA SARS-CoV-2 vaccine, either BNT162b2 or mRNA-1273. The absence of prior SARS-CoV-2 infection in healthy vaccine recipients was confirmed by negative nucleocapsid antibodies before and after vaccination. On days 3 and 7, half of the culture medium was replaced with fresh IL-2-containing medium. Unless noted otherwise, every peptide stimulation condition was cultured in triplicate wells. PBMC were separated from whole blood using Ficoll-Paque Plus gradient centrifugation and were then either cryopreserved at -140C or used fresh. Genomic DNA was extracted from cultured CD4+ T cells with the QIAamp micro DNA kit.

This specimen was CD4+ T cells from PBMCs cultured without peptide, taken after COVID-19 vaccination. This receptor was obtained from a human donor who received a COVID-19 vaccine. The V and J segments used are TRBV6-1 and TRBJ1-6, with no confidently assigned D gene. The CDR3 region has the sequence CASSAESELPNSPLHF. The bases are TGTGCCAGCAGTGCCGAGTCGGAGCTCCCCAATTCACCCCTCCACTTT.